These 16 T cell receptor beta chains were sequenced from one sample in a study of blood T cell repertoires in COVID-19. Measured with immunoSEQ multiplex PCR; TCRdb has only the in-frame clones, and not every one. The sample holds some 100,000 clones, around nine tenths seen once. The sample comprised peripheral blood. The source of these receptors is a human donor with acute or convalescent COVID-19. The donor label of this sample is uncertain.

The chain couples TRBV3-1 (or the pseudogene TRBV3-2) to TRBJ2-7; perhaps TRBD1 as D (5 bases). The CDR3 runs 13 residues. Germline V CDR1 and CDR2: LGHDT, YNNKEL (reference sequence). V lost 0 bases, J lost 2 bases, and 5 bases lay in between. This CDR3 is CASSQEGPYEQYF. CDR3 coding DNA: TGTGCCAGCAGCCAAGAGGGGCCCTACGAGCAGTACTTC.

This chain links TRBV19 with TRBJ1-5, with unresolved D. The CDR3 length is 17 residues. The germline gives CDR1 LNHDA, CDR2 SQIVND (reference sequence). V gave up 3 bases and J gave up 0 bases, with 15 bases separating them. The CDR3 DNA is TGTGCCAGTAGTATCCTGGGAGGGCATAATAGCAATCAGCCCCAGCATTTT. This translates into CASSILGGHNSNQPQHF.

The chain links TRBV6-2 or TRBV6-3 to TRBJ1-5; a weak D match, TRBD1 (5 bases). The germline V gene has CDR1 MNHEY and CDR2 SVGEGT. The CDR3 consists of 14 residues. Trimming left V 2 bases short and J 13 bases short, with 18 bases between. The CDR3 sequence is CASSYATSDSKQHF. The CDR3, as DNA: TGTGCCAGCAGTTACGCCACCAGCGACAGCAAGCAGCATTTT.

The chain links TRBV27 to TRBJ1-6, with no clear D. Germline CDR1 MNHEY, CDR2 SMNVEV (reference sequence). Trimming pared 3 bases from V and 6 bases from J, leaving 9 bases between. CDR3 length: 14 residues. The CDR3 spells CASSFREGNSPLHF. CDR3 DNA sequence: TGTGCCAGCAGTTTCCGCGAGGGTAATTCACCCCTCCACTTT.

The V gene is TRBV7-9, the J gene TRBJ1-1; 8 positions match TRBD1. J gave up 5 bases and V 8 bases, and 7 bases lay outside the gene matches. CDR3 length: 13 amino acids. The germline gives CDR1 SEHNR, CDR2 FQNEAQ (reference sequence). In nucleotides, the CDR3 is TGTGCCAGCTTCTCGACAGGGGTGACTGAAGCTTTCTTT. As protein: CASFSTGVTEAFF.

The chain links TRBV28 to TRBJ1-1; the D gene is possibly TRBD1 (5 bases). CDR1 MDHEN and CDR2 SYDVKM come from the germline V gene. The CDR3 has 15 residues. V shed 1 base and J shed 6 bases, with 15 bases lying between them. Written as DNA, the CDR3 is TGTGCCAGCAGTTTATCTCTGCAGGGATTCGCTGAAGCTTTCTTT. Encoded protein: CASSLSLQGFAEAFF.

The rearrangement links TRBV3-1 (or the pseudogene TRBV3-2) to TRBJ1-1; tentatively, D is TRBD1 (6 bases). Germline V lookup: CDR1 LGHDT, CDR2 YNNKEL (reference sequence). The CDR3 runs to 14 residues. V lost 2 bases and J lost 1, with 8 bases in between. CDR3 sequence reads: CASSQWGQNTEAFF. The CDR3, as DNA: TGTGCCAGCAGCCAATGGGGGCAGAACACTGAAGCTTTCTTT.

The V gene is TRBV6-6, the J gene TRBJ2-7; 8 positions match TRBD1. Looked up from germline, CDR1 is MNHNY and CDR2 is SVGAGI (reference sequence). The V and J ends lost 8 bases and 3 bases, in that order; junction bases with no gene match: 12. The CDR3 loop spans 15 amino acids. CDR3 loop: CASGPSTGAHYEQYF. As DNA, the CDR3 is TGTGCCAGCGGGCCCTCGACAGGGGCCCACTACGAGCAGTACTTC.

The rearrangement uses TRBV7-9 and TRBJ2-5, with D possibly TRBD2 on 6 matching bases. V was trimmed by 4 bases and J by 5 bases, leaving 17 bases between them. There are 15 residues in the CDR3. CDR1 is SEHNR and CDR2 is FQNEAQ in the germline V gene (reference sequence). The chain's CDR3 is CASSSFWGVVETQYF. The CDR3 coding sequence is TGTGCCAGCAGCTCCTTTTGGGGGGTAGTTGAGACCCAGTACTTC.

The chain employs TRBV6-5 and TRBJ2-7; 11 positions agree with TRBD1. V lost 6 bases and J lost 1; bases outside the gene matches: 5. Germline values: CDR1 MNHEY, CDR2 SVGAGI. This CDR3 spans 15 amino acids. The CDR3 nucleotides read TGTGCCAGCAGACCTGGACAGGGGGCTTCCTACGAGCAGTACTTC. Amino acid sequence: CASRPGQGASYEQYF.

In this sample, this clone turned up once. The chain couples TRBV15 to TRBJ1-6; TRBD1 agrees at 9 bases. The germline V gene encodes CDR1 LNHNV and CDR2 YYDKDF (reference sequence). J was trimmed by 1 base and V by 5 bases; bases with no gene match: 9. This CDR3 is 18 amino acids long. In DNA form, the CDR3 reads TGTGCCACCAGCGGACCCGGGACAGGGTCTTCCTATAATTCACCCCTCCACTTT. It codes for CATSGPGTGSSYNSPLHF.

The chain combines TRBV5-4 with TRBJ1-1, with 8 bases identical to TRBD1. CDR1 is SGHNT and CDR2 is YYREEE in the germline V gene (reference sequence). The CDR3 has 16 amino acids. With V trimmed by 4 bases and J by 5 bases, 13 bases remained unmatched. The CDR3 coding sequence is TGTGCCAGCAGCCCCGGACAGGGAAGGGGGGCAACTGAAGCTTTCTTT. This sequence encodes CASSPGQGRGATEAFF.

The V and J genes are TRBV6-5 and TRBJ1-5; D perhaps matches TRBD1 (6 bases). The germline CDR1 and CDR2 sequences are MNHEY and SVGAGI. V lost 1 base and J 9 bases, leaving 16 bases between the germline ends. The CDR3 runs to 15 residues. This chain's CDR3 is CASSYWDDIQGPQHF. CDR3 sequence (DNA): TGTGCCAGCAGTTACTGGGACGATATACAGGGGCCCCAGCATTTT.

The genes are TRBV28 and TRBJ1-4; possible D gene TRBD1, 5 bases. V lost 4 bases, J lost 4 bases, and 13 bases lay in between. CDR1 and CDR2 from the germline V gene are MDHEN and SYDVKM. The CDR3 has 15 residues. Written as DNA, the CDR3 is TGTGCCAGCAGTTCGGGGGGGTCCCTTAATGAAAAACTGTTTTTT. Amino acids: CASSSGGSLNEKLFF. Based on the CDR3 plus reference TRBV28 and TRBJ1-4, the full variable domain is DVKVTQSSRYLVKRTGEKVFLECVQDMDHENMFWYRQDPGLGLRLIYFSYDVKMKEKGDIPEGYSVSREKKERFSLILESASTNQTSMYLCASSSGGSLNEKLFFGSGTQLSVL.

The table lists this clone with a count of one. CDR3 nucleotide sequence: TGTGCCAGCAGCCCCGGACTAGTCGGAGATACGCAGTATTTT. Translated: CASSPGLVGDTQYF. The chain recombines TRBV13 with TRBJ2-3, with 7 bases matching TRBD2. CDR3 length: 14 amino acids. Germline trimming cut 5 bases from V and 5 bases from J; bases unmatched to any gene: 7. Germline values: CDR1 PRHDT, CDR2 FYEKMQ (reference sequence).

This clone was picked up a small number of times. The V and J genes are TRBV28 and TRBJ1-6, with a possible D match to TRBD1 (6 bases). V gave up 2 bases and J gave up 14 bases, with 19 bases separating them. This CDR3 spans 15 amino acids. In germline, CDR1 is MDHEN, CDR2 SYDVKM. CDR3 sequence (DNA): TGTGCCAGCAGTTTAGGGGGACACCTCCCTGGGGCCCTCCACTTT. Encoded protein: CASSLGGHLPGALHF.